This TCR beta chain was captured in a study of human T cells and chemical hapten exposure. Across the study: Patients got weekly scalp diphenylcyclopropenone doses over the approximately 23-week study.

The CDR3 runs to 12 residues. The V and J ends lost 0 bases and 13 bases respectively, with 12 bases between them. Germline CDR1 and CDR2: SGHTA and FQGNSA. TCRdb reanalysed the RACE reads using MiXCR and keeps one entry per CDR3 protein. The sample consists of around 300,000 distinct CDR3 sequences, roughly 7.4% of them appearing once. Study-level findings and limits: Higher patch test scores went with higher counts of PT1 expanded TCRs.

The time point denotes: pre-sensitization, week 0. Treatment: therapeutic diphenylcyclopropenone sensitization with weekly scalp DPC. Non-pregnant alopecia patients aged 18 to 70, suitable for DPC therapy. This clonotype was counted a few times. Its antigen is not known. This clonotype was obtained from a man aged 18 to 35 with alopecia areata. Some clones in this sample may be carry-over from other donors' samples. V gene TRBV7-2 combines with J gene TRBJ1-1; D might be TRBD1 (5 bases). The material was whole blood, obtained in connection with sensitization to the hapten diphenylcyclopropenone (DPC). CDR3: CASSLAQGAVFF. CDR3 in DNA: TGTGCCAGCAGCTTAGCGCAAGGGGCGGTTTTCTTT.